A selection of T cell receptor beta chains follows, all from one sample in a study of T cells in localized non-small cell lung cancer. The method was immunoSEQ multiplex PCR; TCRdb's version includes in-frame clones alone and lacks a portion of them. The sample carries tens of thousands of clones, about 84% recorded once. The sample was peripheral blood, taken before any cancer treatment. The receptors come from a female donor at least 60 years old with stage I lung adenocarcinoma. Each CDR3 is given with its conserved first and last residue. The order of the fields is D gene, J gene, clone size, V gene, CDR3 DNA, CDR3 protein. The D gene is left open where the match is weak. Size tells how often a clone was seen (once, few, many) or the class of an expanded clone, and some rows leave it out.

TRBD2,TRBJ2-7,NA,TRBV19,TGTGCCAGTAGTATCCTCGGCGGGGGGGCTAGCGGGAGGTTTGCCGAGCAGTACTTC,CASSILGGGASGRFAEQYF
NA,TRBJ1-6,NA,TRBV5-1,TGCGCCAGCTGCTACGGGGCCCTGGGTTCACCCCTCCACTTT,CASCYGALGSPLHF
TRBD2,TRBJ2-7,NA,TRBV11-1,TGTGCCAGCAGCTTAGCGTCGACTAGCAGGCACGAGCAGTACTTC,CASSLASTSRHEQYF
TRBD2,TRBJ2-1,NA,TRBV7-8,TGTGCCAGCAGCTTAGCGGGTAGCGGGCGAGGTAATGAGCAGTTCTTC,CASSLAGSGRGNEQFF
NA,TRBJ2-1,NA,TRBV19,TGTGCCAGTAGTCCTGGGACCTACAATGAGCAGTTCTTC,CASSPGTYNEQFF
TRBD1,TRBJ1-5,NA,TRBV6-5,TGTGCCAGCAGTCGGGACAGGGGGACTTCGCCCCAGCATTTT,CASSRDRGTSPQHF
NA,TRBJ2-7,NA,TRBV5-5,TGTGCCAGCAGCCTAATCCCTCTTGCATCCTACGAGCAGTACTTC,CASSLIPLASYEQYF
NA,TRBJ2-3,once,TRBV6-4,TGTGCCAGCAGTGAACAGGGAACGCAGTATTTT,CASSEQGTQYF
NA,TRBJ1-1,NA,TRBV5-1,TGCGCCAGCAGCTTGACAATGGACACTGAAGCTTTCTTT,CASSLTMDTEAFF
TRBD1,TRBJ2-7,NA,TRBV6-5,TGTGCCAGCAGCTCGGGACAGGGTTACGAGCAGTACTTC,CASSSGQGYEQYF
NA,TRBJ1-4,NA,TRBV5-1,TGCGCCAGCAGGCCCGGGACCGGGAATGAAAAACTGTTTTTT,CASRPGTGNEKLFF
NA,TRBJ2-5,NA,TRBV6-1,TGTGCCAGCAGTGAAGGGCACTCAGAGACCCAGTACTTC,CASSEGHSETQYF
NA,TRBJ2-3,NA,TRBV6-5,TGTGCCAGCAGTTACTCGTTCGCAGGCACAGATACGCAGTATTTT,CASSYSFAGTDTQYF
TRBD1,TRBJ2-7,NA,TRBV9,TGTGCCAGCAGCGTAGCTACCGGGACAGGTGGAGTGTACGAGCAGTACTTC,CASSVATGTGGVYEQYF
NA,TRBJ2-2,NA,TRBV4-3,TGCGCCAGCAGCGAAGGGGCGGGGGCCCCCACCGGGGAGCTGTTTTTT,CASSEGAGAPTGELFF
NA,TRBJ2-3,NA,TRBV4-3,TGCGCCAGCAGCCAAGAACGGGGAGCAGATACGCAGTATTTT,CASSQERGADTQYF
NA,TRBJ2-3,few,TRBV4-2,TGTGCCAGCAGCACCAGAGGGCGAACAGATACGCAGTATTTT,CASSTRGRTDTQYF
NA,TRBJ1-6,NA,TRBV5-1,TGCGCCAGCAGCTTAGGTCTCGGGTCACCCCTCCACTTT,CASSLGLGSPLHF
NA,TRBJ2-1,NA,TRBV6-5,TGTGCCAGCAGTCTCGGGGGGCGGGGACCCCATGAGCAGTTCTTC,CASSLGGRGPHEQFF
NA,TRBJ2-3,NA,TRBV9,TGTGCCAGCAGCGTAGACACAGATACGCAGTATTTT,CASSVDTDTQYF
NA,TRBJ1-2,NA,TRBV6-5,TGTGCCAGCAGTACACAGGGAGGAAGTAACTATGGCTACACCTTC,CASSTQGGSNYGYTF
TRBD1,TRBJ1-2,once,TRBV28,TGTGCCACCCGGACAGGGATAAACTATGGCTACACCTTC,CATRTGINYGYTF
NA,TRBJ2-1,NA,TRBV6-1,TGTGCCAGCAGTGCCCCACCTAGATACGGTGAGCAGTTCTTC,CASSAPPRYGEQFF
NA,TRBJ2-5,NA,TRBV7-9,TGTGCCAGCAGCTTAGGGGACACCGTACGTGACTTC,CASSLGDTVRDF
TRBD2,TRBJ2-5,NA,TRBV6-5,TGTGCCAGCATCAAAGCTAGCGGGGTAGGGACCCAGTACTTC,CASIKASGVGTQYF
TRBD1,TRBJ2-1,NA,TRBV5-1,TGCGCCAGCAGCTTGGACGGGACAGGAGCCTACAATGAGCAGTTCTTC,CASSLDGTGAYNEQFF
TRBD2,TRBJ2-7,once,TRBV7-3,TGTGCCAGCAGCCCTAGCGGGAGGGCCCACGAGCAGTACTTC,CASSPSGRAHEQYF
NA,TRBJ2-2,NA,TRBV5-1,TGCGCCAGCAGCTTGGCCCCCGCCGACGGGGAGCTGTTTTTT,CASSLAPADGELFF
TRBD1,TRBJ2-7,NA,TRBV28,TGTGCCAGCAGAACCGGGACAGGGCCGTTTGGGCAGTACTTC,CASRTGTGPFGQYF
NA,TRBJ1-1,few,TRBV7-2,TGTGCCAGCAGCTTTCCGCGGGGCCGGGGAATGAACACTGAAGCTTTCTTT,CASSFPRGRGMNTEAFF
NA,TRBJ2-7,once,TRBV30,TGTGCCTGGGACAAGATGGGTGGGTACTACGAGCAGTACTTC,CAWDKMGGYYEQYF
NA,TRBJ2-7,NA,TRBV7-3,TGTGCCAGCAGCTACCCTCGGACAGACGTTTCCTACGAGCAGTACTTC,CASSYPRTDVSYEQYF
TRBD2,TRBJ2-1,NA,TRBV4-2,TGTGCCAGCAGCCAAGAGCACCCTTCTAGCGGGCAGCTTTACAATGAGCAGTTCTTC,CASSQEHPSSGQLYNEQFF
TRBD1,TRBJ2-3,NA,TRBV11-2,TGTGCCAGCAGCTTAAGGGGGCCGATGAGTACAGATACGCAGTATTTT,CASSLRGPMSTDTQYF
NA,TRBJ1-3,NA,TRBV6-1,TGTGCCAGCTCCACAGGCACCGCTGGAAACACCATATATTTT,CASSTGTAGNTIYF
TRBD1,TRBJ1-5,NA,TRBV29-1,TGCAGCGTAGCTGCGGGACAGGGTGATCAGCCCCAGCATTTT,CSVAAGQGDQPQHF
NA,TRBJ1-1,NA,TRBV6-1,TGTGCCAGCAGTAACCGAGCGAAGGGGAAGTCTGAAGCTTTCTTT,CASSNRAKGKSEAFF
NA,TRBJ2-2,NA,TRBV5-6,TGTGCCAGCAGCTCCGGACGTGTCGGGGAGCTGAACACCGGGGAGCTGTTTTTT,CASSSGRVGELNTGELFF
NA,TRBJ1-1,once,TRBV28,TGTGCCAGTCAAACCCCTAATTTGAACACTGAAGCTTTCTTT,CASQTPNLNTEAFF
TRBD1,TRBJ2-6,once,TRBV5-6,TGTGCCAGCAGCCTATTGACAGGGGGAGGTTCTGGGGCCAACGTCCTGACTTTC,CASSLLTGGGSGANVLTF
NA,TRBJ2-1,NA,TRBV5-1,TGCGCCAGCAGCTCCACCGGGACTCAGTACAATGAGCAGTTCTTC,CASSSTGTQYNEQFF
NA,TRBJ2-1,NA,TRBV28,TGTGCCAGCAGTGAACCCCAGGGGAGCTCCTACAATGAGCAGTTCTTC,CASSEPQGSSYNEQFF
NA,TRBJ2-3,many,TRBV14,TGTGCCAGCAGCCTTACACGGGGGTTGAACACAGATACGCAGTATTTT,CASSLTRGLNTDTQYF
NA,TRBJ1-1,NA,TRBV6-1,TGTGCCAGCAGTGAGGGGTGGAGGGACACTGAAGCTTTCTTT,CASSEGWRDTEAFF
NA,TRBJ1-1,NA,TRBV30,TGTGCCTTAAACTCGAGGGGTGTTAGGGTGGACACTGAAGCTTTCTTT,CALNSRGVRVDTEAFF